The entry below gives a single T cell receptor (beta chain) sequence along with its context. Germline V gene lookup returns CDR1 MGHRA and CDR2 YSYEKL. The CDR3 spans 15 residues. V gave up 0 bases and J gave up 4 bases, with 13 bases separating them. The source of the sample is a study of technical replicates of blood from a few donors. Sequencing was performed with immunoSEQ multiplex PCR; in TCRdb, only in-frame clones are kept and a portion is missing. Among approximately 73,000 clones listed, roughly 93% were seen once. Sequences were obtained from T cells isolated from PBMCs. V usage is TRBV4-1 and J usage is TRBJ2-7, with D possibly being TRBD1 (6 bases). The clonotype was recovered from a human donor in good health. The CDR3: CASSQESGTFYEQYF. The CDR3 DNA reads TGCGCCAGCAGCCAAGAATCAGGGACATTTTACGAGCAGTACTTC.